This T cell receptor beta chain emerged from a study of blood T cell repertoires in COVID-19. Study context: Sources were T cells, B-cell-depleted T cells, or PBMCs; the material itself was cDNA or gDNA.

In germline, CDR1 is MDHEN, CDR2 SYDVKM. V was pared by 6 bases and J by 7 bases, with 13 bases between. The CDR3 is made up of 14 amino acids. The repertoire was sequenced with immunoSEQ multiplex PCR; TCRdb's copy has only in-frame clones and lacks some. The data show roughly 350,000 clones, with about 87% seen just once and around 6% held by the top ten. The V and J genes are TRBV28 and TRBJ1-6; D is perhaps TRBD1 (6 bases). Sequencing used peripheral blood. The receptor comes from a woman between 45 and 65 years old with COVID-19, enrolled during active disease. This CDR3 reads CASRGGQGNSPLHF. The CDR3 DNA is TGTGCCAGCAGGGGGGGGCAGGGAAATTCACCCCTCCACTTT.